The 27 T cell receptor beta chains presented below share a single source sample, sequenced in a study of T cells in tuberculosis. The method was immunoSEQ multiplex PCR; TCRdb's version includes in-frame clones alone and lacks a portion of them. In the table there are about 34,000 clones, approximately 96% of which are singletons. The specimen was PBMCs. The receptors were gathered from a donor aged 5-35 years with latent tuberculosis or without tuberculosis infection.

Written as DNA, the CDR3 is TGTGCCAGCAGCAATACAGGGGGAGAGGAGCAGTACTTC. It yields the protein CASSNTGGEEQYF. The chain combines TRBV28 with TRBJ2-7; 8 bases match TRBD1. Germline CDR1 reads MDHEN; CDR2 reads SYDVKM. The CDR3 has 13 amino acids. The V gene end was trimmed by 6 bases and the J gene end by 7 bases; junction bases not matched to a gene: 8.

The J gene is TRBJ2-2, the V gene TRBV5-6; no reliable D call. Germline loops: CDR1 SGHDT, CDR2 YYEEEE. The V end was cut by 5 bases, the J end by 4 bases, with 9 bases between. The CDR3 covers 13 residues. CDR3 residues: CASRVPGTGELFF. CDR3 nucleotides: TGTGCCAGCAGGGTCCCGGGCACCGGGGAGCTGTTTTTT.

The chain is built from TRBV2 and TRBJ2-2; TRBD2 is a possible D gene (5 bases). The CDR3 spans 16 residues. The ends were cut back, 4 bases at V and 3 bases at J, with 15 bases in the middle. Germline loops: CDR1 SNHLY, CDR2 FYNNEI. DNA of the CDR3: TGTGCCAGCAGTGTCTCAGGCATCGGGGACACCGGGGAGCTGTTTTTT. Translating gives CASSVSGIGDTGELFF.

The chain combines TRBV27 with TRBJ2-3; D might be TRBD1 (6 bases). CDR3 length: 16 amino acids. Germline loops: CDR1 MNHEY, CDR2 SMNVEV (reference sequence). V was trimmed by 5 bases and J by 2 bases, leaving 17 bases between them. The CDR3 DNA follows: TGTGCCAGCAGTCGCCTCCGGGACACCAACACAGATACGCAGTATTTT. Protein product: CASSRLRDTNTDTQYF.

The chain recombines TRBV2 with TRBJ2-2; no firm D call. The CDR3 totals 17 residues. Trimming removed 5 bases from V and 0 bases from J, with 16 bases in between. Germline V gene data show CDR1 as SNHLY and CDR2 as FYNNEI. CDR3 in amino acids: CASSNLIDLSNTGELFF. The CDR3 bases are TGTGCCAGCAGTAACCTTATAGATTTATCGAACACCGGGGAGCTGTTTTTT.

This sequence joins TRBV13 and TRBJ2-1; 11 bases map to TRBD2. J was trimmed by 7 bases and V by 5 bases; bases with no gene match: 16. Germline CDR1 and CDR2: PRHDT and FYEKMQ (reference sequence). This CDR3 has 18 amino acids. Here the CDR3 DNA reads TGTGCCAGCAGCGTTAGCGGGGGGGCCTTAGGGGAGTATAATGAGCAGTTCTTC. This gives the protein CASSVSGGALGEYNEQFF.

This rearrangement joins TRBV2 to TRBJ2-3; TRBD1 aligns across 7 bases. Germline V gives CDR1 SNHLY, CDR2 FYNNEI. The CDR3 runs to 14 residues. V was clipped by 7 bases and J by 2 bases; unmatched bases: 6. The DNA of the CDR3 is TGTGCCAGCACTTCACAGGGGAACACAGATACGCAGTATTTT. It yields the protein CASTSQGNTDTQYF.

Remarks on this clone: Compared with germline, one end of the junction differs, possibly owing to a read error. The chain has TRBV30 and TRBJ1-2, with a tentative D call TRBD1 (6 bases). The CDR3 is 16 residues long. Germline V lookup: CDR1 GTSNPN, CDR2 SVGIG (reference sequence). This CDR3 is CAWSLGGAALNHGYTF. The CDR3 region has the DNA TGTGCCTGGAGTCTAGGGGGGGCAGCCCTTAACCATGGCTACACCTTC.

This chain joins TRBV28 and TRBJ1-1; D not resolved. CDR3 size: 12 residues. Germline loops: CDR1 MDHEN, CDR2 SYDVKM. Between the trimmed V and J ends, which lost 2 bases and 4 bases, there was a span of 5 bases. For the CDR3, the DNA is TGTGCCAGCAGTTTAACTCGCACTGAAGCTTTCTTT. Amino acid sequence: CASSLTRTEAFF.

The chain carries TRBV27 and TRBJ2-1, with a possible D match to TRBD1 (6 bases). V shed 8 bases and J shed 6 bases, with 17 bases lying between them. The CDR3 has 14 residues. Germline V gives CDR1 MNHEY, CDR2 SMNVEV (reference sequence). In nucleotides, the CDR3 is TGTGCCAGCCGAATTGGAAAGGGGGTCAATGAGCAGTTCTTC. Protein: CASRIGKGVNEQFF.

The rearrangement links TRBV14 to TRBJ2-7; 7 nucleotides align to TRBD2. V gave up 8 bases and J gave up 2 bases; unmatched junction bases: 0. The V gene's germline CDR1 is SGHDN and CDR2 FVKESK. There are 11 residues in the CDR3. In nucleotides, the CDR3 is TGTGCCAGCGGGAGGGCCTACGAGCAGTACTTC. It encodes CASGRAYEQYF.

This chain connects TRBV5-4 to TRBJ1-2; TRBD1 agrees at 8 bases. This CDR3 has 14 residues. Germline loops: CDR1 SGHNT, CDR2 YYREEE (reference sequence). V lost 4 bases, J lost 6 bases, and 8 bases stayed unmatched. This CDR3 reads CASSAPDRDDGYTF. CDR3 DNA sequence: TGTGCCAGCAGCGCACCGGACAGGGATGATGGCTACACCTTC.

The J gene is TRBJ2-5, the V gene TRBV11-2; 9 bases match TRBD2. The V gene end was trimmed by 5 bases and the J gene end by 6 bases; junction bases not matched to a gene: 10. This CDR3 is 15 amino acids long. CDR1 and CDR2 (germline): SGHAT, FQNNGV. In DNA form, the CDR3 reads TGTGCCAGCAGCCCCCTCGCGGGGGGGAGAAAGACCCAGTACTTC. Translating it yields CASSPLAGGRKTQYF.

The chain joins TRBV19 to TRBJ1-1; the D gene is possibly TRBD1 (5 bases). Germline values: CDR1 LNHDA, CDR2 SQIVND (reference sequence). The CDR3 is 17 residues long. With 1 base removed from V and 11 bases from J, the gap between germline ends came to 26 bases. CDR3 in DNA: TGTGCCAGTAGTATAGCCTCCGCGGGCAGACGGACCGGGGGGGCTTTCTTT. Its translation: CASSIASAGRRTGGAFF. The full variable domain, with the rest looked up from reference TRBV19 and TRBJ1-1, is DGGITQSPKYLFRKEGQNVTLSCEQNLNHDAMYWYRQDPGQGLRLIYYSQIVNDFQKGDIAEGYSVSREKKESFPLTVTSAQKNPTAFYLCASSIASAGRRTGGAFFGQGTRLTVV.

This rearrangement joins TRBV10-2 to TRBJ2-5, with 9 bases aligning to TRBD1. The CDR3 has 12 residues. From germline, CDR1 is WSHSY and CDR2 SAAADI. J was trimmed by 5 bases and V by 7 bases; bases with no gene match: 2. The CDR3 nucleotides read TGCGCCAGCACCGGGACAGGGGAGACCCAGTACTTC. It translates to CASTGTGETQYF.

The chain links TRBV18 to TRBJ1-2, with 9 bases lining up with TRBD1. V lost 5 bases to trimming and J lost 2 bases; unmatched junction nucleotides: 3. Germline lookup yields CDR1 KGHSH and CDR2 LQKENI. The CDR3 sequence is 14 residues long. As DNA, the CDR3 is TGTGCCAGCTCAACAGACAGGGGGAACTATGGCTACACCTTC. Amino acids: CASSTDRGNYGYTF.

V gene TRBV25-1 combines with J gene TRBJ2-7; maybe TRBD2 (5 bases). Germline CDR1 reads MGHDK; CDR2 reads SYGVNS. The V gene lost 5 bases and the J gene lost 5 bases, with 16 bases spanning the gap. The CDR3 covers 14 residues. CDR3 loop: CASSPRGPSNEQYF. CDR3 sequence (DNA): TGTGCCAGCAGTCCACGGGGTCCGAGTAACGAGCAGTACTTC.

The V gene is TRBV5-6, the J gene TRBJ2-1; D is perhaps TRBD1 (6 bases). This CDR3 has 14 residues. Between the trimmed V and J ends, which lost 4 bases and 2 bases, there was a span of 10 bases. Germline V CDR1 and CDR2: SGHDT, YYEEEE. Written as DNA, the CDR3 is TGTGCCAGCAGCCAGGGGACAACCTACAATGAGCAGTTCTTC. It yields the protein CASSQGTTYNEQFF. Together with reference TRBV5-6 and TRBJ2-1, the CDR3 gives the full variable domain: DAGVTQSPTHLIKTRGQQVTLRCSPKSGHDTVSWYQQALGQGPQFIFQYYEEEERQRGNFPDRFSGHQFPNYSSELNVNALLLGDSALYLCASSQGTTYNEQFFGPGTRLTVL.

The gene calls are TRBV4-1 and TRBJ1-2; TRBD1 might be the D (5 bases). Looked up from germline, CDR1 is MGHRA and CDR2 is YSYEKL. Trimming cost V 2 bases and J 4 bases, with 5 bases left between them. The CDR3 consists of 12 residues. CDR3 sequence: CASSQQGYGYTF. In DNA form, the CDR3 reads TGCGCCAGCAGCCAACAGGGCTATGGCTACACCTTC.

The CDR3 sequence is CASSPQTSGSLGEQFF. The CDR3 DNA follows: TGTGCCAGCAGCCCGCAGACTAGCGGGAGCCTGGGTGAGCAGTTCTTC. The chain is built from TRBV11-3 and TRBJ2-1; 12 bases line up with TRBD2. Germline CDR1 SGHNT, CDR2 YENEEA. V trimming: 5 bases; J trimming: 9 bases; junction bases outside the gene matches: 11. CDR3 size: 16 residues.

The CDR3 is CASSLANRGNYGYTF. CDR3 coding DNA: TGTGCCAGTAGTCTGGCGAACAGGGGTAACTATGGCTACACCTTC. The chain combines TRBV19 with TRBJ1-2; TRBD1 matches 7 bases. CDR3 length equals 15 residues. CDR1 LNHDA and CDR2 SQIVND come from the germline V gene (reference sequence). J gave up 1 base and V 5 bases, and 7 bases lay outside the gene matches.

The V gene is TRBV9, the J gene TRBJ2-2; the D gene is possibly TRBD1 (5 bases). The CDR3 runs to 14 residues. Per germline, CDR1 SGDLS and CDR2 YYNGEE. V lost 0 bases and J lost 5, with 8 bases in between. CDR3 DNA: TGTGCCAGCAGCGTAGGGGCAGGGACCGGGGAGCTGTTTTTT. Its translation is CASSVGAGTGELFF. Drawing the rest from reference TRBV9 and TRBJ2-2, the complete variable domain is DSGVTQTPKHLITATGQRVTLRCSPRSGDLSVYWYQQSLDQGLQFLIQYYNGEERAKGNILERFSAQQFPDLHSELNLSSLELGDSALYFCASSVGAGTGELFFGEGSRLTVL.

This clone was counted a single time. The chain couples TRBV21-1 to TRBJ2-1; no DNA check was done on the table's D call, TRBD2. TRBV21-1 counts as a pseudogene. The CDR3 contains 16 residues. The CDR3 loop is CASTKRRVSSYNEQFF. CDR3 coding DNA: TGTGCCAGCACCAAAAGGAGGGTTAGCTCCTACAATGAGCAGTTCTTC.

The CDR3 DNA sequence: TGCAGCGTGGAGAGTTCGAACACTGAAGCTTTCTTT. Protein product: CSVESSNTEAFF. V is TRBV29-1 and J is TRBJ1-1; the D is unclear. CDR1 SQVTM and CDR2 ANQGSEA come from the germline V gene. V was shortened by 6 bases and J by 1 base, with 9 bases between the two germline ends. This CDR3 spans 12 amino acids.

V usage is TRBV15 and J usage is TRBJ2-7; D might be TRBD2 (5 bases). The V gene's germline CDR1 is LNHNV and CDR2 YYDKDF (reference sequence). Deletions cut 0 bases from V and 2 bases from J, with 11 bases between. The CDR3 loop spans 15 amino acids. The CDR3 is CATSRDPSGAYEQYF. The CDR3 nucleotides read TGTGCCACCAGCAGAGACCCCAGCGGTGCCTACGAGCAGTACTTC.

This clone appeared a few times. The chain employs TRBV4-1 and TRBJ2-5; D is unresolved. Germline V gene lookup returns CDR1 MGHRA and CDR2 YSYEKL. The CDR3 loop spans 14 amino acids. V was cut by 4 bases and J by 0 bases, with 9 bases left in between. The CDR3 region is CASSLTHHQETQYF. The CDR3 DNA follows: TGCGCCAGCAGCCTGACTCACCACCAAGAGACCCAGTACTTC.

The chain joins TRBV6-1 to TRBJ1-3; 9 bases are shared with TRBD1. CDR3 length: 15 amino acids. Germline V gene lookup returns CDR1 MNHNS and CDR2 SASEGT. Losses at the gene ends were 8 bases for V and 1 base for J; bases not matched to a gene: 6. The CDR3 region has the DNA TGTGCCAGCGGTACGGGGACAGGGTCTGGAAACACCATATATTTT. This translates into CASGTGTGSGNTIYF.